One and the same sample provided the 5 T cell receptor beta chains below, sequenced in a study of CD8+ T cells in alopecia areata (dated by TCRdb to 2016 to 2019). The time point label here, explained by the study, means: around 26 weeks on oral tofacitinib. Reading the label with the study, this specimen's treatment or condition is: oral pan-JAK inhibitor, 5-10 mg twice daily. Preparation of the library involved the immunoSEQ multiplex PCR assay. To provide template for TCR sequencing, every sample had RNA extracted and reverse transcribed into cDNA. TCRdb mirrors the immuneACCESS table, restricted to in-frame sequences. Some clones are absent from its copies; in checked studies, under half trace to an unresolved V gene, and the reason for the others is unknown. In all, the sample holds roughly 120,000 clones, and roughly 56% of those were seen once. The ten largest clones capture about 3.4% of the sample.

The sample in question was CD4+ T cells sorted from blood, obtained at week 24, from a patient treated with tofacitinib. The receptor source for this set is a human donor with alopecia areata.

The CDR3, as DNA: TGTGCCAGCAGCGTTTCATTTGTGTGGAATGAGCAGTTCTTC. Translated: CASSVSFVWNEQFF. The chain combines TRBV9 with TRBJ2-1; D call uncertain. Germline values: CDR1 SGDLS, CDR2 YYNGEE. The CDR3 runs 14 residues. The V gene lost 2 bases and the J gene lost 7 bases, with 13 bases spanning the gap.

This clone appeared a few times. V gene TRBV7-9 combines with J gene TRBJ2-3; D possibly corresponds to TRBD1 (5 bases). CDR3 size: 14 residues. With 6 bases removed from V and 5 bases from J, the gap between germline ends came to 15 bases. Germline V gives CDR1 SEHNR, CDR2 FQNEAQ (reference sequence). The CDR3 DNA reads as TGTGCCAGCAGTTTGGACACAAATAGAGATACGCAGTATTTT. Translated, it gives CASSLDTNRDTQYF.

This sequence joins TRBV11-3 and TRBJ2-2; 9 bases align to TRBD1. V lost 5 bases, J lost 1 base, and 2 bases stayed unmatched. This CDR3 is 15 amino acids long. Germline-derived CDR1 and CDR2 are SGHNT and YENEEA. The CDR3 sequence is CASSPGQGNTGELFF. CDR3 DNA sequence: TGTGCCAGCAGCCCGGGACAGGGGAACACCGGGGAGCTGTTTTTT.

This clone has just a few counts. The genes are TRBV9 and TRBJ2-6, with 7 bases aligning to TRBD1. The CDR3 loop spans 16 amino acids. Trimming at V came to 4 bases and at J to 3 bases, leaving 7 bases not matched to a gene. Germline loops: CDR1 SGDLS, CDR2 YYNGEE. Here the CDR3 reads CASSPTGFGGANVLTF. As DNA, the CDR3 is TGTGCCAGCAGCCCGACAGGGTTTGGTGGGGCCAACGTCCTGACTTTC.

This clone occurred many times. The chain combines TRBV2 with TRBJ2-7, with TRBD1 matching over 7 bases. Per germline, CDR1 SNHLY and CDR2 FYNNEI. The V segment lost 9 bases and the J segment 1 base; nucleotides outside the gene matches: 6. CDR3 length equals 13 residues. The CDR3 reads CARGTVDSYEQYF. The DNA for the CDR3 is TGTGCCAGAGGGACAGTCGATTCCTACGAGCAGTACTTC.